This entry features one TCR beta chain sequence. It has no known antigen specificity. Base qualities are not at hand, and no much larger clone is one base apart. The V end loses 5 bases and the J end loses 1 base, and a stretch of 12 bases separates them. From the cysteine through the phenylalanine, the CDR3 covers 15 amino acids. CDR3 DNA is the only sequence kept; it has 45 bases, read in frame from the first base. Per the germline V gene, MNHEY is the CDR1 and SVGAGI is the CDR2. This sample is part of a study of blood T cell repertoires in COVID-19 (dated by TCRdb to the early 2020s). Background for the entire study: Collaborator samples came from the United States, Italy and Spain and covered acute and convalescent phases of COVID-19. Sample metadata almost always included a de-identified subject ID, COVID-19 status, age in years and sex. Deeply sampled blood TCRbeta repertoires from subjects exposed to, actively infected with, or recovered from COVID-19 were included in the dataset. The repertoires were released in a freely available public database meant as a resource for research on the immune response to SARS-CoV-2. The samples were drawn from the first 160 participants of the ongoing ImmuneRACE study and from some 1,300 subjects provided by 6 global collaborators. The material from the prospective study consisted of cDNA or gDNA derived from T cells, B-cell-depleted T cells, or PBMCs. Where available, HLA class I and class II types were obtained from metadata supplied by the sample provider rather than from assay-based typing.

Broader findings and caveats from the paper: Clinical and demographic metadata were provided uncurated, with the amount varying by source and participant.

Each collaborating institution followed its own protocols to collect whole blood in K2EDTA tubes. For TCRbeta analysis, collaborators shipped samples as frozen whole blood, isolated PBMCs, or DNA extracted from either of those sample types. TCRbeta CDR3 regions were amplified from genomic DNA using the immunoSEQ Assay, a bias-controlled multiplex PCR. Processing in the source paper ran as follows. The number of nucleated cells in each sample was estimated from the amplification of reference gene primers within the assay. To quantify the absolute abundance of each unique TCRbeta CDR3 rearrangement, sequence reads were collapsed and filtered. For each sample, productive Simpson clonality was calculated as the square root of Simpson's diversity index over productive rearrangements. As stored in TCRdb, this immuneACCESS dataset retains in-frame rearrangements with V and J assigned. A fraction of the clones does not appear; measured against another copy, unresolved V genes explain less than half of the discrepancy, and the remainder lacks a known reason. The V and J calls and the clone size are those of that table, but D and trimming were determined from the DNA. The sample profile shows tens of thousands of clones; about 90% of them were found once. The top ten clonotypes cover over 8.5% of the sample.

Material: peripheral blood. The TCR comes from a human donor in a cohort sampled during active COVID-19. The chain is assembled from TRBV6-5 and TRBJ2-4; tentative D gene TRBD2, with 6 bases matching. In nucleotide form, the sequence is TGTGCCAGCAGTATTGAGGCGGGGGCCAAAAACATTCAGTACTTC. The encoded protein is CASSIEAGAKNIQYF.